Following are 17 T cell receptor beta chains from one sample sequenced in a study of blood T cell repertoires in COVID-19. The assay was immunoSEQ multiplex PCR, and TCRdb's table has in-frame clones only and misses some. The sample contains 200,000 to 250,000 clones, 75% to 90% of which appear only once. The specimen was peripheral blood. These receptors all come from a woman aged 70-85 years with COVID-19, enrolled during active disease.

The chain is built from TRBV11-2 and TRBJ2-7, with D perhaps TRBD2 (6 bases). There are 15 residues in the CDR3. Germline CDR1 reads SGHAT; CDR2 reads FQNNGV. V was clipped by 1 base and J by 3 bases, with 13 bases between them. Here the CDR3 DNA reads TGTGCCAGCAGCTTAGGACCGGGACTTAACTACGAGCAGTACTTC. Residues: CASSLGPGLNYEQYF.

The V call is TRBV19, the J call TRBJ2-1; D is unclear. CDR1 LNHDA and CDR2 SQIVND come from the germline V gene (reference sequence). The V and J ends lost 9 bases and 0 bases respectively, with 12 bases between them. The CDR3 is 14 amino acids. CDR3 bases: TGTGCCAGCGTAGCCTCAAGCTCCTACAATGAGCAGTTCTTC. Translated: CASVASSSYNEQFF.

The genes are TRBV19 and TRBJ1-5, with a tentative D call TRBD1 (5 bases). Germline-derived CDR1 and CDR2 are LNHDA and SQIVND (reference sequence). V was trimmed by 3 bases and J by 5 bases, leaving 8 bases between them. CDR3 length: 13 residues. The DNA for the CDR3 is TGTGCCAGTAGTATGACAGCTGATCAGCCCCAGCATTTT. Its translation: CASSMTADQPQHF.

The J gene is TRBJ2-3, the V gene TRBV28; 9 bases match TRBD2. V lost 4 bases to trimming and J lost 4 bases; unmatched junction nucleotides: 12. Germline V CDR1 and CDR2: MDHEN, SYDVKM. The CDR3 totals 17 residues. CDR3 protein: CASSSPTGLADADTQYF. CDR3 nucleotides: TGTGCCAGCAGTTCCCCTACGGGACTAGCTGACGCAGATACGCAGTATTTT.

The V call is TRBV14, the J call TRBJ1-1, with D perhaps TRBD1 (6 bases). The V and J ends lost 0 bases and 8 bases respectively, with 16 bases between them. The CDR3 is made up of 15 amino acids. Germline V CDR1 and CDR2: SGHDN, FVKESK. The CDR3 sequence: CASSQDGRGSMEAFF. The DNA of the CDR3 is TGTGCCAGCAGCCAAGACGGCAGGGGTAGTATGGAAGCTTTCTTT.

This clone was recorded a few times. The chain uses TRBV4-3 and TRBJ2-1; 7 nucleotides match TRBD2. CDR1 and CDR2 from the germline V gene are LGHNA and YSLEER. The CDR3 sequence is 21 residues long. With 0 bases clipped from V and 7 bases from J, the junction kept 24 bases outside the gene matches. CDR3 in DNA: TGCGCCAGCAGCCAAGATTGGTTCGGTTTAGTGGCGGGAGTCGCGGGAAATGAGCAGTTCTTC. Translated, it gives CASSQDWFGLVAGVAGNEQFF.

The J gene is TRBJ2-1, the V gene TRBV4-3; 8 bases are shared with TRBD2. This CDR3 is built from 16 residues. In germline, CDR1 is LGHNA, CDR2 YSLEER. V dropped 3 bases and J dropped 9; count of bases not matched to a gene: 13. In nucleotides, the CDR3 is TGCGCCAGCAGCCACCAGCGGGAGATGGAAATTAGTGAGCAGTTCTTC. Its translation: CASSHQREMEISEQFF.

This chain uses TRBV9 with TRBJ1-6; TRBD1 agrees at 10 bases. Germline V gene data show CDR1 as SGDLS and CDR2 as YYNGEE. J lost 3 bases, V lost 2 bases, and 5 bases had no gene match. The CDR3 extends over 17 amino acids. In DNA, the CDR3 is TGTGCCAGCAGCGTGGGACAGGGGAACGGCTATAATTCACCCCTCCACTTT. Protein sequence: CASSVGQGNGYNSPLHF.

The chain has TRBV27 and TRBJ1-2; weak D call: TRBD1 (5 bases). V shed 2 bases and J shed 8 bases, with 15 bases lying between them. This CDR3 is built from 14 residues. Germline assignment: CDR1 MNHEY and CDR2 SMNVEV (reference sequence). CDR3 amino acids: CASSLTGGRGGYTF. DNA of the CDR3: TGTGCCAGCAGTTTAACGGGGGGGAGGGGCGGCTACACCTTC.

This rearrangement joins TRBV10-3 to TRBJ1-1; D unclear. This CDR3 comprises 15 residues. Trimming shortened V by 5 bases and J by 3 bases, and 16 bases separated the two germline ends. Germline assignment: CDR1 ENHRY and CDR2 SYGVKD. The CDR3 loop is CAISSVGNVDTEAFF. CDR3 in DNA: TGTGCCATCAGTAGCGTCGGCAATGTCGACACTGAAGCTTTCTTT.

The CDR3 spells CASGVGGAGVRETQYF. CDR3 DNA: TGTGCCAGCGGCGTAGGGGGAGCGGGAGTCCGGGAGACCCAGTACTTC. The gene calls are TRBV25-1 and TRBJ2-5; 8 bases are a match to TRBD2. Germline CDR1 reads MGHDK; CDR2 reads SYGVNS. The CDR3 runs 16 residues. V was pared by 8 bases and J by 5 bases, with 16 bases of the junction left unmatched.

The J gene is TRBJ2-1, the V gene TRBV28, with TRBD2 as a possible D gene (7 bases). The CDR3 consists of 17 residues. CDR1 and CDR2 (germline): MDHEN, SYDVKM. Trimming cost V 5 bases and J 5 bases, with 22 bases left between them. CDR3 sequence: CASSPGPGAGVHNEQFF. In nucleotides, the CDR3 is TGTGCCAGCAGTCCTGGCCCGGGGGCGGGAGTTCACAATGAGCAGTTCTTC.

The chain is built from TRBV7-8 and TRBJ2-3, with 9 bases lining up with TRBD2. The CDR3 is 21 residues long. CDR1 is SGHVS, CDR2 FQNEAQ, per germline. After removal of 1 base from V and 3 bases from J, the junction contained 20 bases not matched to a gene. Here the CDR3 DNA reads TGTGCCAGCAGCTTAGTTAGTGTTCTGGGCGGGAGGGCTGAAACGACAGATACGCAGTATTTT. This sequence encodes CASSLVSVLGGRAETTDTQYF.

This chain links TRBV15 with TRBJ1-5; 9 nucleotides match TRBD1. This CDR3 is built from 18 residues. Trimming cost V 5 bases and J 7 bases; bases outside gene matches: 18. Germline V lookup: CDR1 LNHNV, CDR2 YYDKDF (reference sequence). The CDR3 DNA reads TGTGCCACCAGCCGAGGGACAGGGACCAACTCAGTTCGGCAGCCCCAGCATTTT. It translates to CATSRGTGTNSVRQPQHF.

The V call is TRBV30, the J call TRBJ1-6; possibly TRBD1 for D (6 bases). V lost 1 base, J lost 7 bases, and 17 bases lay in between. The CDR3 runs to 16 residues. Germline V gives CDR1 GTSNPN, CDR2 SVGIG (reference sequence). Here the CDR3 DNA reads TGTGCCTGGAGTGCCCCAGGGGCGACTATCAATTCACCCCTCCACTTT. It translates to CAWSAPGATINSPLHF.

The chain has TRBV7-2 and TRBJ2-7; D is ambiguous. Germline V gene data show CDR1 as SGHTA and CDR2 as FQGNSA. Trimming pared 0 bases from V and 3 bases from J, leaving 6 bases between. This CDR3 is 13 amino acids long. CDR3 nucleotide sequence: TGTGCCAGCAGCTTAGCCCTTAACTACGAGCAGTACTTC. Protein: CASSLALNYEQYF.

V and J are TRBV6-6 and TRBJ2-3; TRBD2 matches 9 bases. CDR1 is MNHNY, CDR2 SVGAGI, per germline (reference sequence). V lost 3 bases, J lost 5 bases, and 9 bases stayed unmatched. CDR3 length: 16 residues. The CDR3 reads CASSYSASGTGDTQYF. The CDR3 nucleotides read TGTGCCAGCAGTTATTCGGCTAGCGGGACTGGAGATACGCAGTATTTT.